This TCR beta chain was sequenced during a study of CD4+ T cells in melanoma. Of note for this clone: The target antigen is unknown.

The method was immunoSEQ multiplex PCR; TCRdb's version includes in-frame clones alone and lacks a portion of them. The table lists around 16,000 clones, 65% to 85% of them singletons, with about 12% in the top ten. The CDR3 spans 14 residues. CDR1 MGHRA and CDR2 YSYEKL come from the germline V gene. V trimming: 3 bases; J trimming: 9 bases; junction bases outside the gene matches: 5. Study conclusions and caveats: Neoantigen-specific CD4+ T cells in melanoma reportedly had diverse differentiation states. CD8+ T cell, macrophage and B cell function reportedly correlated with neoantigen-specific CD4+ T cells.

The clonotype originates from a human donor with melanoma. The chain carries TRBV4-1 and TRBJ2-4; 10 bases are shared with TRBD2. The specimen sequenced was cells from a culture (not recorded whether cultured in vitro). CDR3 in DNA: TGCGCCAGCAGCCAGAGCGGGGGGGAGGGCATTCAGTACTTC. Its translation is CASSQSGGEGIQYF.